This T cell receptor beta chain was recorded in a study of blood T cell repertoires in COVID-19. The CDR3 consists of 16 residues. V lost 1 base and J lost 6; bases outside the gene matches: 8. The germline gives CDR1 SGDLS, CDR2 YYNGEE. Study processing details: Reference gene primer amplification yielded estimated nucleated cell counts. Profiling relied on immunoSEQ multiplex PCR, and the TCRdb table lists in-frame clones only, not all of them. The V and J calls and clone size were taken over from that table, and D and trimming were inferred from the DNA. The sample gives around 230,000 clones, approximately 84% of which show up once; around 8% is in the top ten.

Material: peripheral blood. V gene TRBV9 combines with J gene TRBJ2-1, with 9 bases matching TRBD2. The sequence came from a woman of 80 years or more with acute or convalescent COVID-19. CDR3: CASSVQAGGPTNEQFF. CDR3 sequence (DNA): TGTGCCAGCAGCGTACAGGCGGGGGGGCCTACCAATGAGCAGTTCTTC. Drawing the rest from reference TRBV9 and TRBJ2-1, the complete variable domain is DSGVTQTPKHLITATGQRVTLRCSPRSGDLSVYWYQQSLDQGLQFLIQYYNGEERAKGNILERFSAQQFPDLHSELNLSSLELGDSALYFCASSVQAGGPTNEQFFGPGTRLTVL.